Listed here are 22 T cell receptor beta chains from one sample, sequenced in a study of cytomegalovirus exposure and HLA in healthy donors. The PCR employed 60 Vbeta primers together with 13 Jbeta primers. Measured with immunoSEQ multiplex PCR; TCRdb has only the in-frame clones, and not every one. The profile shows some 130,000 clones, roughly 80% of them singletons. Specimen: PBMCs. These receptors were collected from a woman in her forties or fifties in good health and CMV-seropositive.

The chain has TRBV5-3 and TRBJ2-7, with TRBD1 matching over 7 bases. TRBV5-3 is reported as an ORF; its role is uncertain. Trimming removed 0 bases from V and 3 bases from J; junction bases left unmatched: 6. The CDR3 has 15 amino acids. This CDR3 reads CARSLVGAGGYEQYF. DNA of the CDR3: TGTGCCAGAAGCTTGGTAGGGGCAGGGGGCTACGAGCAGTACTTC.

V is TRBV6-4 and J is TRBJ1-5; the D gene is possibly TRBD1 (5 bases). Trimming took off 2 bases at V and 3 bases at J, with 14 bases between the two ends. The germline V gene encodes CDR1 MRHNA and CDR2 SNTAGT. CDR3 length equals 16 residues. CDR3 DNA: TGTGCCAGCAGTGACAAGGACGGACATGCCAATCAGCCCCAGCATTTT. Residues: CASSDKDGHANQPQHF.

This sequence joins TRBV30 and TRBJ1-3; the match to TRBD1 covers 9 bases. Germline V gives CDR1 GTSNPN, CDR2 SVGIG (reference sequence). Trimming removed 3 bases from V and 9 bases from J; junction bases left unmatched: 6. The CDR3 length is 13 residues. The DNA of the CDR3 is TGTGCCTGGAGGAGGACAGGGGAGAGCACCATATATTTT. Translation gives CAWRRTGESTIYF.

Here the CDR3 reads CASSYLGQVAYEQYF. The DNA of the CDR3 is TGTGCCAGCAGTTACTTGGGACAGGTGGCCTACGAGCAGTACTTC. This chain links TRBV6-5 with TRBJ2-7, with 8 bases that match TRBD1. Germline V gene lookup returns CDR1 MNHEY and CDR2 SVGAGI. V dropped 1 base and J dropped 2; count of bases not matched to a gene: 4. This CDR3 comprises 15 residues.

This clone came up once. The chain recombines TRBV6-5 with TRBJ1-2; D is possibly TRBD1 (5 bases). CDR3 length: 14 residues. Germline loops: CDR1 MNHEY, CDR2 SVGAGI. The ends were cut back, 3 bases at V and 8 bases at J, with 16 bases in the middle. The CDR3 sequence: CASSYSTGTGGYTF. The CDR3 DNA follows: TGTGCCAGCAGTTATTCCACAGGTACTGGGGGCTACACCTTC.

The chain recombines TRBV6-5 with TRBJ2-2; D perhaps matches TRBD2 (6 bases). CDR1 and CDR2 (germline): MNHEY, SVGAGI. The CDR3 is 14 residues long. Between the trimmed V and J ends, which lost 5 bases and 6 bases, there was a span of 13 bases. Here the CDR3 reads CASSEVGDSGELFF. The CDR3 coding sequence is TGTGCCAGCAGTGAAGTGGGGGACTCCGGGGAGCTGTTTTTT.

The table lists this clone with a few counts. CDR3 protein: CASSLGRTNTGELFF. As DNA, the CDR3 is TGTGCCAGCAGCTTAGGGCGGACGAACACCGGGGAGCTGTTTTTT. The chain joins TRBV13 to TRBJ2-2; D remains unclear. The CDR3 is 15 residues long. The V gene lost 0 bases and the J gene lost 0 bases, with 5 bases spanning the gap. The germline CDR1 and CDR2 sequences are PRHDT and FYEKMQ (reference sequence).

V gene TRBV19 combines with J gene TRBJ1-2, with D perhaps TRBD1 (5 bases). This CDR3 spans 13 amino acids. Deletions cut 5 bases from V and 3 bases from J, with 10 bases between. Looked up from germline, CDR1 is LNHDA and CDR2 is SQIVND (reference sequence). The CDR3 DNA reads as TGTGCCAGTAGTGAAGGGGCATACTATGGCTACACCTTC. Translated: CASSEGAYYGYTF.

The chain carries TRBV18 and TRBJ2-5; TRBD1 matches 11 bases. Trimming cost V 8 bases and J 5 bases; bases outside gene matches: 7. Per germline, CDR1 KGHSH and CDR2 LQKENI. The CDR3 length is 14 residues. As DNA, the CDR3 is TGTGCCAGCCAGGGACAGGGGGAGGAGGAGACCCAGTACTTC. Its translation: CASQGQGEEETQYF.

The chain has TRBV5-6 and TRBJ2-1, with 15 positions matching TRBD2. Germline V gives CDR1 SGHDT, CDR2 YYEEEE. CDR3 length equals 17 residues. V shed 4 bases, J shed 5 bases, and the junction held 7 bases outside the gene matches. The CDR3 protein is CASSPTGTSGGHNEQFF. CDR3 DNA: TGTGCCAGCAGCCCGACCGGGACTAGCGGGGGGCACAATGAGCAGTTCTTC.

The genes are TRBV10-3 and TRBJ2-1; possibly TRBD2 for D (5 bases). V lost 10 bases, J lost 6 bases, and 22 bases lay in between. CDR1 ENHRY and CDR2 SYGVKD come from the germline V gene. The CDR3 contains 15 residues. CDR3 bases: TGTGCCACCCAGAGGGAACTAGATAATTCCAATGAGCAGTTCTTC. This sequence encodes CATQRELDNSNEQFF.

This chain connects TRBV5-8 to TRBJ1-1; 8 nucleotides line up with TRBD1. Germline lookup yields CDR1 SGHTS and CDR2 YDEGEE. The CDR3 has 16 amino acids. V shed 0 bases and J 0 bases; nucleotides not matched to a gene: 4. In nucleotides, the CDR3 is TGTGCCAGCAGCTTGGTGGGACAGGTGATGAACACTGAAGCTTTCTTT. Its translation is CASSLVGQVMNTEAFF.

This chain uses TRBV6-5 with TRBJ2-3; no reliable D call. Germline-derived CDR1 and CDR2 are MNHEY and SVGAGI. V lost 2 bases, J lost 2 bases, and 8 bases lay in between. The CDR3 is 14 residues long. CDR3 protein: CASSYPGHTDTQYF. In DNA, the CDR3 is TGTGCCAGCAGTTACCCAGGCCACACAGATACGCAGTATTTT.

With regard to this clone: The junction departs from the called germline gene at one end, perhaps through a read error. DNA of the CDR3: TGTGCCAGCAGCGTTGGACGTCGTAGCGATCAGCCCCAGCATTTT. It specifies CASSVGRRSDQPQHF. The chain employs TRBV9 and TRBJ1-5; D remains unclear. This CDR3 is 15 amino acids long. In germline, CDR1 is SGDLS, CDR2 YYNGEE.

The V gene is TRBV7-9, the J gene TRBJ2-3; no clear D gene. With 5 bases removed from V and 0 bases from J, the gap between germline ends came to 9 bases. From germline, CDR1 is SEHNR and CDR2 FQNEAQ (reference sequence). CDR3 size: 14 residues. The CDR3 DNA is TGTGCCAGCAGCCGCACAGCTAGCACAGATACGCAGTATTTT. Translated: CASSRTASTDTQYF.

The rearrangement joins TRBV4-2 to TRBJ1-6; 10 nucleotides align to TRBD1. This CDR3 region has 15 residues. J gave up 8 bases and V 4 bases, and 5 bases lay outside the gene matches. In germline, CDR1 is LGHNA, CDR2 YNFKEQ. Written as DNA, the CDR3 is TGTGCCAGCAGCCTTCCCGGGACAGGGGATTCACCCCTCCACTTT. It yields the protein CASSLPGTGDSPLHF.

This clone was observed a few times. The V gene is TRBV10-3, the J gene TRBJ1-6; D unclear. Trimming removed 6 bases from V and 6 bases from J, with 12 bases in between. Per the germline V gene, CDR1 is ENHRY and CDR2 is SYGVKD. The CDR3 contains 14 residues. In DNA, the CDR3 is TGTGCCATCAGCCCGGGATCCAGTAATTCACCCCTCCACTTT. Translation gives CAISPGSSNSPLHF.

The CDR3 loop is CASSHHSVAGTGLTGSYTF. CDR3 nucleotide sequence: TGCGCCAGCAGTCATCACTCTGTCGCCGGGACAGGCTTGACAGGGAGCTACACCTTC. The chain carries TRBV23-1 and TRBJ1-2, with 8 bases aligning to TRBD1. TRBV23-1 is an open reading frame whose function is uncertain. The CDR3 runs to 19 residues. Trimming took 3 bases from V and 9 from J; bases not matched to a gene: 24.

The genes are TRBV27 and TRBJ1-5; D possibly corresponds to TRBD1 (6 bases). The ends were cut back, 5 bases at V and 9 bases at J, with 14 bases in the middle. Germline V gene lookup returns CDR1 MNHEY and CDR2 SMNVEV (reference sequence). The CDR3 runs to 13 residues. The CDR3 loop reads CASSGGGFGPQHF. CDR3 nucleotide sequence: TGTGCCAGCAGTGGTGGGGGCTTCGGGCCCCAGCATTTT.

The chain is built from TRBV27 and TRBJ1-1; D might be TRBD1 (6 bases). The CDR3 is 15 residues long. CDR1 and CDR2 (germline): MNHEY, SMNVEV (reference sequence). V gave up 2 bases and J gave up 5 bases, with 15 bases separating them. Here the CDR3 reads CASSLRRGGRTEAFF. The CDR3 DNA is TGTGCCAGCAGTTTACGCCGAGGGGGAAGGACTGAAGCTTTCTTT.

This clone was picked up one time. The CDR3: CASRSSSGNTIYF. In nucleotides, the CDR3 is TGTGCCAGCAGGTCCAGCTCTGGAAACACCATATATTTT. The chain uses TRBV6-6 and TRBJ1-3; D is unresolved. CDR1 and CDR2 (germline): MNHNY, SVGAGI (reference sequence). This CDR3 has 13 amino acids. With 6 bases removed from V and 0 bases from J, the gap between germline ends came to 6 bases.

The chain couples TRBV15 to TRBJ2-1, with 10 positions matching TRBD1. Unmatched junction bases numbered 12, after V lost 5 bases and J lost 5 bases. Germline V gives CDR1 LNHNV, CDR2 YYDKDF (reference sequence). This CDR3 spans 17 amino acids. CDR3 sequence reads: CATSGRDRGFVDNEQFF. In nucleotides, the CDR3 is TGTGCCACCAGCGGCCGGGACAGGGGTTTTGTTGACAATGAGCAGTTCTTC.